This TCR beta chain originates from a study of vaccination and CD4 T cells after COVID-19. Study in general: Overlapping SARS-CoV-2, HCoV-NL63, HCoV-OC43 and HCoV-229E spike peptides were used to stimulate cells.

Treatment here: roughly 11-day PBMC culture with coronavirus spike peptide pools or control peptides (ViraFEST assay). Gathering of the CD4+ T cells, from the unexposed donor, took place before the COVID-19 pandemic (2011-2018). CD4+ T cells were isolated by negative selection after more than eight days of culture. Where cells permitted, unexposed-donor CD4+ T cells were probed with SARS-CoV-2 S/N and four cold-coronavirus spikes. Only a few counts were recorded for this clonotype. No antigen is known for it. General study points: Researchers report that 304 of 307 vaccine-specific clones in convalescent patients proved spike mono-reactive.

Cultured CD4+ T cell DNA underwent sequencing with the Oncomine TCR Beta short-read assay. TCRdb reprocessed the PCR reads with MiXCR, giving one entry per CDR3 protein. This table has roughly 3,800 distinct CDR3 sequences, roughly a quarter appearing once. The sequenced material came from CD4+ T cells from blood, cultured in vitro. This TCR derives from a human donor in good health.

CDR3 sequence: CASSFGGGGSYEQYF. For the CDR3, the DNA is TGTGCCAGCAGTTTCGGCGGCGGGGGCTCCTACGAGCAGTACTTC. The chain is built from TRBV12-3 or TRBV12-4 and TRBJ2-7; 7 bases are shared with TRBD2. The CDR3 is 15 amino acids. V was clipped by 3 bases and J by 0 bases; unmatched bases: 5.